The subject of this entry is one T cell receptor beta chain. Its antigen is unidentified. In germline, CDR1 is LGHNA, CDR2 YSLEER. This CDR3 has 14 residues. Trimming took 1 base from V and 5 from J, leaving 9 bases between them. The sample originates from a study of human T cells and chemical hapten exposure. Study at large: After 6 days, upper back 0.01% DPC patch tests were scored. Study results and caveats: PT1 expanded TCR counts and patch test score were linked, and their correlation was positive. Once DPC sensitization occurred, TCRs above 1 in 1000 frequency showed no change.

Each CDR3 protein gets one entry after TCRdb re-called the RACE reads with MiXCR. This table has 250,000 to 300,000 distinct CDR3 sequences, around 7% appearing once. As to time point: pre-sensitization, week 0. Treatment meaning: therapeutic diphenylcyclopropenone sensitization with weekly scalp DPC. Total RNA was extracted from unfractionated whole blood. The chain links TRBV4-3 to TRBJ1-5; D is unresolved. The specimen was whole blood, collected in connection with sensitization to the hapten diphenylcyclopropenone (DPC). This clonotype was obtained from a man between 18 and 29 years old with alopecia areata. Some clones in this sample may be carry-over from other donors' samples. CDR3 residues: CASSQVAADQPQHF. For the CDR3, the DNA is TGCGCCAGCAGCCAAGTGGCTGCCGATCAGCCCCAGCATTTT.